The rows below give T cell receptor beta chains drawn from one sample of a study of blood T cell repertoires in COVID-19. The assay was immunoSEQ multiplex PCR, and TCRdb's table has in-frame clones only and misses some. The table includes around 310,000 clones, nearly 90% detected once. Sequenced input: PBMCs or T cells enriched from blood (not recorded which). These receptors came from a woman under 40 who had recovered from COVID-19. Both conserved end residues are part of each CDR3. Each record gives: J gene, CDR3 length, D gene, V gene, clone size, CDR3 protein, CDR3 DNA. D genes are given only for firm matches. Some rows mark clone size as missing; the rest say once, few, many or name a class of expanded clone.

j_call: TRBJ1-5
cdr3_length: 17
d_call: TRBD1
v_call: TRBV5-5
clone_size: .
cdr3_aa: CASSLRSPGQASQPQHF
cdr3_nt: TGTGCCAGCAGCCTGAGGTCGCCGGGACAGGCGTCTCAGCCCCAGCATTTT

j_call: TRBJ2-7
cdr3_length: 16
d_call: .
v_call: TRBV27
clone_size: .
cdr3_aa: CASSLGTTGILHEQYF
cdr3_nt: TGTGCCAGCAGTTTAGGCACTACAGGGATCCTCCACGAGCAGTACTTC

j_call: TRBJ2-3
cdr3_length: 15
d_call: TRBD2
v_call: TRBV7-3
clone_size: .
cdr3_aa: CASSRLAGESDTQYF
cdr3_nt: TGTGCCAGCAGCCGACTAGCGGGAGAGTCAGATACGCAGTATTTT

j_call: TRBJ2-2
cdr3_length: 14
d_call: .
v_call: TRBV10-2
clone_size: .
cdr3_aa: CASSVKAGRGELFF
cdr3_nt: TGCGCCAGCAGTGTTAAGGCGGGCCGCGGGGAGCTGTTTTTT

j_call: TRBJ2-7
cdr3_length: 16
d_call: .
v_call: TRBV9
clone_size: .
cdr3_aa: CASSVGTGAASYEQYF
cdr3_nt: TGTGCCAGCAGCGTAGGCACCGGAGCGGCATCCTACGAGCAGTACTTC

j_call: TRBJ2-1
cdr3_length: 16
d_call: TRBD2
v_call: TRBV18
clone_size: .
cdr3_aa: CASSPPSRGGYNEQFF
cdr3_nt: TGTGCCAGCTCACCACCGTCACGGGGGGGGTACAATGAGCAGTTCTTC

j_call: TRBJ1-3
cdr3_length: 16
d_call: .
v_call: TRBV12-5
clone_size: .
cdr3_aa: CASATLVAHSGNTIYF
cdr3_nt: TGTGCTAGTGCCACCTTGGTGGCTCACTCTGGAAACACCATATATTTT

j_call: TRBJ1-5
cdr3_length: 15
d_call: .
v_call: TRBV20-1
clone_size: .
cdr3_aa: CSASIGHYSNQPQHF
cdr3_nt: TGCAGTGCTAGTATAGGACACTATAGCAATCAGCCCCAGCATTTT

j_call: TRBJ2-3
cdr3_length: 16
d_call: .
v_call: TRBV5-5
clone_size: .
cdr3_aa: CASSPQTPYRTDTQYF
cdr3_nt: TGTGCCAGCAGCCCACAGACACCTTACCGCACAGATACGCAGTATTTT

j_call: TRBJ2-1
cdr3_length: 15
d_call: .
v_call: TRBV20-1
clone_size: .
cdr3_aa: CSASGDLSSYNEQFF
cdr3_nt: TGCAGTGCTAGTGGGGACTTAAGCTCCTACAATGAGCAGTTCTTC

j_call: TRBJ2-7
cdr3_length: 12
d_call: TRBD1
v_call: TRBV2
clone_size: .
cdr3_aa: CATGQGSYEQYF
cdr3_nt: TGTGCCACCGGACAGGGCTCCTACGAGCAGTACTTC

j_call: TRBJ2-7
cdr3_length: 15
d_call: .
v_call: TRBV21-1
clone_size: .
cdr3_aa: CASSKARGSNYEQYF
cdr3_nt: TGTGCCAGCAGCAAAGCACGCGGGAGTAACTACGAGCAGTACTTC

j_call: TRBJ2-5
cdr3_length: 17
d_call: TRBD2
v_call: TRBV5-4
clone_size: .
cdr3_aa: CASSFPGLAGSSGTQYF
cdr3_nt: TGTGCCAGCAGCTTTCCGGGACTAGCGGGATCAAGTGGGACCCAGTACTTC

j_call: TRBJ2-1
cdr3_length: 16
d_call: TRBD2
v_call: TRBV5-1
clone_size: .
cdr3_aa: CASSSDSGLPYNEQFF
cdr3_nt: TGCGCCAGCAGCTCTGATTCGGGACTACCTTACAATGAGCAGTTCTTC

j_call: TRBJ1-4
cdr3_length: 16
d_call: TRBD1
v_call: TRBV2
clone_size: .
cdr3_aa: CASSAYPGQGIEKLFF
cdr3_nt: TGTGCCAGCAGCGCGTACCCGGGACAGGGAATTGAAAAACTGTTTTTT

j_call: TRBJ1-4
cdr3_length: 16
d_call: TRBD1
v_call: TRBV2
clone_size: .
cdr3_aa: CASSEVDRGMSEKLFF
cdr3_nt: TGTGCCAGCAGTGAAGTGGACAGGGGGATGAGTGAAAAACTGTTTTTT

j_call: TRBJ1-5
cdr3_length: 13
d_call: .
v_call: TRBV27
clone_size: .
cdr3_aa: CASSLTSYQPQHF
cdr3_nt: TGTGCCAGCAGTCTAACGAGTTATCAGCCCCAGCATTTT

j_call: TRBJ2-6
cdr3_length: 14
d_call: .
v_call: TRBV14
clone_size: .
cdr3_aa: CASSREAGANVLTF
cdr3_nt: TGTGCCAGCAGCCGGGAGGCCGGGGCCAACGTCCTGACTTTC

j_call: TRBJ1-6
cdr3_length: 16
d_call: .
v_call: TRBV5-4
clone_size: .
cdr3_aa: CASSLVPGLINSPLHF
cdr3_nt: TGTGCCAGCAGCTTAGTACCGGGACTGATTAATTCACCCCTCCACTTT

j_call: TRBJ2-1
cdr3_length: 19
d_call: TRBD2
v_call: TRBV18
clone_size: .
cdr3_aa: CASSLTGLAGGYPYNEQFF
cdr3_nt: TGTGCCAGCTCACTTACGGGACTAGCGGGAGGGTACCCATACAATGAGCAGTTCTTC

j_call: TRBJ1-1
cdr3_length: 12
d_call: .
v_call: TRBV28
clone_size: .
cdr3_aa: CASSLRRTEAFF
cdr3_nt: TGTGCCAGCAGTTTGAGGCGCACTGAAGCTTTCTTT

j_call: TRBJ1-1
cdr3_length: 12
d_call: .
v_call: TRBV11-2
clone_size: .
cdr3_aa: CASSLRGTEAFF
cdr3_nt: TGTGCCAGCAGCCTTAGAGGGACTGAAGCTTTCTTT

j_call: TRBJ2-7
cdr3_length: 15
d_call: .
v_call: TRBV19
clone_size: .
cdr3_aa: CASSIGGSGVYEQYF
cdr3_nt: TGTGCCAGTAGTATAGGTGGTAGTGGTGTCTACGAGCAGTACTTC

j_call: TRBJ1-2
cdr3_length: 16
d_call: TRBD1
v_call: TRBV24-1
clone_size: .
cdr3_aa: CATSDLLKRGHYGYTF
cdr3_nt: TGTGCCACCAGTGATTTACTTAAAAGGGGGCACTATGGCTACACCTTC

j_call: TRBJ2-1
cdr3_length: 12
d_call: .
v_call: TRBV27
clone_size: once
cdr3_aa: CASSVDRNEQFF
cdr3_nt: TGTGCCAGCAGTGTAGACAGGAATGAGCAGTTCTTC

j_call: TRBJ2-7
cdr3_length: 15
d_call: TRBD2
v_call: TRBV6-5
clone_size: .
cdr3_aa: CASHPRTSGIYEQYF
cdr3_nt: TGTGCCAGCCACCCTAGGACTAGCGGGATCTACGAGCAGTACTTC

j_call: TRBJ1-5
cdr3_length: 16
d_call: .
v_call: TRBV19
clone_size: .
cdr3_aa: CASSPRQPYSNQPQHF
cdr3_nt: TGTGCCAGTAGTCCAAGACAGCCTTATAGCAATCAGCCCCAGCATTTT

j_call: TRBJ2-1
cdr3_length: 14
d_call: .
v_call: TRBV5-1
clone_size: .
cdr3_aa: CASSLDPNSGEQFF
cdr3_nt: TGCGCCAGCAGCTTGGATCCCAACAGTGGGGAGCAGTTCTTC

j_call: TRBJ2-7
cdr3_length: 15
d_call: TRBD2
v_call: TRBV7-9
clone_size: .
cdr3_aa: CASSLGLADSYEQYF
cdr3_nt: TGTGCCAGCAGCCTCGGACTAGCGGACTCCTACGAGCAGTACTTC

j_call: TRBJ2-2
cdr3_length: 13
d_call: .
v_call: TRBV7-9
clone_size: .
cdr3_aa: CASSQTRTGELFF
cdr3_nt: TGTGCCAGCAGCCAAACACGTACCGGGGAGCTGTTTTTT

j_call: TRBJ2-3
cdr3_length: 19
d_call: TRBD2
v_call: TRBV4-1
clone_size: .
cdr3_aa: CASSQARLAGGVGADTQYF
cdr3_nt: TGCGCCAGCAGCCAAGCCCGACTAGCGGGAGGCGTGGGGGCAGATACGCAGTATTTT

j_call: TRBJ1-4
cdr3_length: 13
d_call: TRBD1
v_call: TRBV19
clone_size: .
cdr3_aa: CATGTAINEKLFF
cdr3_nt: TGTGCTACCGGGACAGCAATTAATGAAAAACTGTTTTTT

j_call: TRBJ2-7
cdr3_length: 15
d_call: TRBD1
v_call: TRBV18
clone_size: .
cdr3_aa: CASSPKADRPYEQYF
cdr3_nt: TGTGCCAGCTCACCAAAAGCGGACAGGCCCTACGAGCAGTACTTC

j_call: TRBJ1-2
cdr3_length: 15
d_call: .
v_call: TRBV11-2
clone_size: .
cdr3_aa: CASSLVTVANYGYTF
cdr3_nt: TGTGCCAGCAGCTTAGTGACAGTTGCTAACTATGGCTACACCTTC

j_call: TRBJ2-1
cdr3_length: 20
d_call: .
v_call: TRBV4-1
clone_size: once
cdr3_aa: CASSQERPRPDSYRYNEQFF
cdr3_nt: TGCGCCAGCAGCCAAGAAAGACCCAGACCAGACTCGTATCGCTACAATGAGCAGTTCTTC

j_call: TRBJ1-6
cdr3_length: 11
d_call: .
v_call: TRBV5-6
clone_size: .
cdr3_aa: CASSLQGPLHF
cdr3_nt: TGTGCCAGCAGCTTACAGGGACCCCTCCACTTT

j_call: TRBJ1-5
cdr3_length: 18
d_call: TRBD1
v_call: TRBV4-1
clone_size: .
cdr3_aa: CASSQGTTGDHSNQPQHF
cdr3_nt: TGCGCCAGCAGCCAAGGGACGACAGGGGATCATAGCAATCAGCCCCAGCATTTT

j_call: TRBJ2-2
cdr3_length: 15
d_call: TRBD2
v_call: TRBV7-9
clone_size: .
cdr3_aa: CASSPSGRITGELFF
cdr3_nt: TGTGCCAGCAGCCCCAGCGGGAGAATCACCGGGGAGCTGTTTTTT

j_call: TRBJ1-1
cdr3_length: 13
d_call: .
v_call: TRBV14
clone_size: .
cdr3_aa: CASSQDMNTEAFF
cdr3_nt: TGTGCCAGCAGCCAAGATATGAACACTGAAGCTTTCTTT

j_call: TRBJ1-3
cdr3_length: 13
d_call: TRBD1
v_call: TRBV18
clone_size: .
cdr3_aa: CASSPGQGNTIYF
cdr3_nt: TGTGCCAGCTCACCGGGACAGGGGAACACCATATATTTT

j_call: TRBJ2-7
cdr3_length: 13
d_call: .
v_call: TRBV5-1
clone_size: .
cdr3_aa: CASSTAGSYEQYF
cdr3_nt: TGCGCCAGCAGCACAGCCGGCTCCTACGAGCAGTACTTC

j_call: TRBJ2-7
cdr3_length: 12
d_call: .
v_call: TRBV29-1
clone_size: .
cdr3_aa: CSVEADSYEQYF
cdr3_nt: TGCAGCGTTGAGGCAGATTCCTACGAGCAGTACTTC

j_call: TRBJ2-7
cdr3_length: 14
d_call: .
v_call: TRBV5-1
clone_size: .
cdr3_aa: CASSPNTGSYEQYF
cdr3_nt: TGCGCCAGCAGCCCGAATACAGGGTCCTACGAGCAGTACTTC

j_call: TRBJ2-3
cdr3_length: 16
d_call: TRBD2
v_call: TRBV2
clone_size: .
cdr3_aa: CASDFSGNYGTDTQYF
cdr3_nt: TGTGCCAGCGATTTTAGCGGGAATTATGGCACAGATACGCAGTATTTT

j_call: TRBJ1-2
cdr3_length: 15
d_call: TRBD1
v_call: TRBV28
clone_size: .
cdr3_aa: CATRLQQGSGYGYTF
cdr3_nt: TGTGCCACTCGGCTCCAACAGGGGTCAGGATATGGCTACACCTTC

j_call: TRBJ2-5
cdr3_length: 13
d_call: TRBD1
v_call: TRBV15
clone_size: .
cdr3_aa: CATSSTGGETQYF
cdr3_nt: TGTGCCACCAGCAGCACAGGGGGAGAGACCCAGTACTTC

j_call: TRBJ1-3
cdr3_length: 15
d_call: .
v_call: TRBV7-9
clone_size: .
cdr3_aa: CASSLLQGSGNTIYF
cdr3_nt: TGTGCCAGCAGCTTACTCCAGGGCTCTGGAAACACCATATATTTT

j_call: TRBJ1-2
cdr3_length: 13
d_call: .
v_call: TRBV7-2
clone_size: .
cdr3_aa: CASSLGRGDGYTF
cdr3_nt: TGTGCCAGCAGCTTAGGCCGGGGGGATGGCTACACCTTC

j_call: TRBJ2-7
cdr3_length: 14
d_call: TRBD2
v_call: TRBV11-2
clone_size: .
cdr3_aa: CASSLAGGRYEQYF
cdr3_nt: TGTGCCAGCAGCTTGGCGGGAGGGCGGTACGAGCAGTACTTC

j_call: TRBJ1-6
cdr3_length: 15
d_call: .
v_call: TRBV11-2
clone_size: .
cdr3_aa: CASSYTTESNSPLHF
cdr3_nt: TGTGCCAGCAGCTATACGACAGAATCTAATTCACCCCTCCACTTT

j_call: TRBJ2-2
cdr3_length: 14
d_call: .
v_call: TRBV5-1
clone_size: .
cdr3_aa: CASTRDSTSRELFF
cdr3_nt: TGCGCCAGCACCCGGGACTCGACTTCGCGGGAGCTGTTTTTT

j_call: TRBJ1-4
cdr3_length: 15
d_call: .
v_call: TRBV9
clone_size: .
cdr3_aa: CASSVAGALGEKLFF
cdr3_nt: TGTGCCAGCAGCGTAGCTGGGGCGCTGGGTGAAAAACTGTTTTTT